Listed below are T cell receptor beta chains from one sample, sequenced in a study of radiotherapy plus CTLA-4 blockade in lung cancer. Assay used: immunoSEQ multiplex PCR; TCRdb lists only in-frame clones, some missing. In the table there are some 71,000 clones, 65% to 85% of which are singletons. The input for sequencing was peripheral blood, taken from a patient treated with radiotherapy plus ipilimumab. The receptors derive from a human donor with non-small cell lung cancer whose response to radiotherapy plus ipilimumab could not be evaluated. Some clones in this sample may be carry-over from other donors' samples. CDR3s include the opening cysteine and the closing phenylalanine or tryptophan. The order of the fields is V gene, CDR3 length, clone size, J gene, D gene, CDR3 protein, CDR3 DNA. D genes are given only for firm matches. Some rows have no size entry. The others give once, few or many, or a class for an expanded clone.

TRBV7-9	13	few	TRBJ1-3	NA	CASSLTGRDTIYF	TGTGCCAGCAGCTTGACCGGGAGAGACACCATATATTTT
TRBV5-1	16	NA	TRBJ2-3	NA	CASSSLGGGVSDTQYF	TGCGCCAGCAGCTCTTTAGGGGGGGGCGTTTCAGATACGCAGTATTTT
TRBV5-4	14	NA	TRBJ1-1	NA	CASSPGTLNTEAFF	TGTGCCAGCAGTCCTGGGACTCTGAACACTGAAGCTTTCTTT
TRBV11-2	11	NA	TRBJ2-7	NA	CASSSLGEQYF	TGTGCCAGCAGCTCCCTGGGCGAACAGTACTTC
TRBV7-2	13	NA	TRBJ2-5	NA	CASSLHNQETQYF	TGTGCCAGCAGCTTACACAACCAAGAGACCCAGTACTTC
TRBV7-2	17	few	TRBJ2-3	NA	CASSLAGSRDRADTQYF	TGTGCCAGCAGCTTAGCAGGATCACGGGATCGGGCAGATACGCAGTATTTT
TRBV9	15	NA	TRBJ1-2	TRBD1	CASSVTLDRGWGYTF	TGTGCCAGCAGCGTAACCCTGGACAGGGGCTGGGGCTACACCTTC
TRBV9	13	NA	TRBJ1-1	NA	CASSATGYTEAFF	TGTGCCAGCAGTGCTACAGGGTACACTGAAGCTTTCTTT
TRBV29-1	11	NA	TRBJ2-5	NA	CSAGVQETQYF	TGCAGCGCGGGGGTTCAAGAGACCCAGTACTTC
TRBV6-5	14	NA	TRBJ2-7	TRBD1	CASSWDSISYEQYF	TGTGCCAGCAGTTGGGACAGCATCTCCTACGAGCAGTACTTC
TRBV5-4	16	NA	TRBJ2-2	NA	CASSLEAGRGTGELFF	TGTGCCAGCAGCTTGGAGGCGGGGCGAGGGACCGGGGAGCTGTTTTTT
TRBV9	14	NA	TRBJ1-5	TRBD1	CASSVGQGNQPQHF	TGTGCCAGCAGCGTTGGACAGGGCAATCAGCCCCAGCATTTT
TRBV23-1	17	NA	TRBJ1-2	NA	CASSQSPAENLTGGYTF	TGCGCCAGCAGTCAATCGCCTGCAGAGAATCTAACGGGTGGCTACACCTTC
TRBV5-1	16	NA	TRBJ2-7	TRBD1	CASSPGTGTYSYEQYF	TGCGCCAGCAGCCCGGGGACAGGGACTTACTCCTACGAGCAGTACTTC
TRBV7-9	13	NA	TRBJ1-1	NA	CASSPRDKIEAFF	TGTGCCAGCAGCCCCAGGGACAAGATTGAAGCTTTCTTT
TRBV5-4	16	NA	TRBJ2-3	TRBD2	CASSLGTSAGTDTQYF	TGTGCCAGCAGCTTGGGGACTAGCGCAGGGACAGATACGCAGTATTTT
TRBV7-9	17	NA	TRBJ2-7	TRBD2	CASSPGLAGGSPYEQYF	TGTGCCAGCAGCCCAGGACTAGCGGGGGGGAGCCCCTACGAGCAGTACTTC
TRBV5-1	13	NA	TRBJ1-1	NA	CASSPGVNTEAFF	TGCGCCAGCAGCCCGGGAGTGAACACTGAAGCTTTCTTT
TRBV4-1	14	NA	TRBJ2-3	NA	CASSPLGTDDTQYF	TGCGCCAGCAGCCCACTTGGGACTGATGATACGCAGTATTTT
TRBV6-4	13	NA	TRBJ2-5	NA	CASAQGQGETQYF	TGTGCCAGTGCGCAGGGGCAGGGGGAGACCCAGTACTTC
TRBV10-3	15	NA	TRBJ2-1	TRBD1	CVIRSDRVTYNEQFF	TGTGTCATCAGATCTGACAGGGTAACCTACAATGAGCAGTTCTTC
TRBV7-8	13	NA	TRBJ1-1	TRBD1	CASSRSRDSEAFF	TGTGCCAGCAGCCGCTCGCGGGACAGTGAAGCTTTCTTT
TRBV6-5	15	NA	TRBJ1-5	NA	CASSALDSSNQPQHF	TGTGCCAGCAGCGCCCTCGACAGTAGCAATCAGCCCCAGCATTTT
TRBV5-4	14	NA	TRBJ2-7	NA	CASSFGLSSYEQYF	TGTGCCAGCAGCTTCGGGTTAAGCTCCTACGAGCAGTACTTC
TRBV27	14	few	TRBJ2-1	NA	CASSNHGTLHEQFF	TGTGCCAGCAGTAATCACGGGACTCTCCATGAGCAGTTCTTC
TRBV15	14	NA	TRBJ1-5	NA	CATSDYRAREAQHF	TGTGCCACCAGCGACTACAGGGCCCGGGAGGCCCAGCATTTT
TRBV4-1	12	NA	TRBJ1-2	TRBD1	CASSRTGGGYTF	TGCGCCAGCAGCCGGACAGGAGGTGGCTACACCTTC
TRBV9	14	NA	TRBJ2-2	TRBD2	CASSVRGAAGELFF	TGTGCCAGCAGCGTGCGGGGGGCAGCCGGGGAGCTGTTTTTT
TRBV19	14	few	TRBJ1-3	TRBD1	CASTDRGSGNTIYF	TGTGCCAGTACTGACAGGGGCTCTGGAAACACCATATATTTT
TRBV2	14	NA	TRBJ2-6	NA	CASSVGAGANVLTF	TGTGCCAGCAGTGTAGGGGCTGGGGCCAACGTCCTGACTTTC
TRBV9	15	NA	TRBJ1-3	TRBD1	CASSVTPGGGNTIYF	TGTGCCAGCAGCGTAACTCCAGGGGGTGGAAACACCATATATTTT